A selection of T cell receptor beta chains follows, all from one sample in a study of blood T cell repertoires in COVID-19. The table came from immunoSEQ multiplex PCR; TCRdb's copy has only in-frame clones and leaves some out. This table holds around 39,000 clones, approximately 88% found once. Sequenced material: peripheral blood. These receptors were taken from a human donor in a cohort sampled during active COVID-19. CDR3s include the opening cysteine and the closing phenylalanine or tryptophan. The D gene is left open where the match is weak. Part of the rows lack a size; the others show once, few, many or a class for expanded clones.

V	J	D	size	DNA	CDR3
TRBV5-4	TRBJ1-1	NA	NA	TGTGCCAGCAGCTTGTCGGGAGGGATGAACACTGAAGCTTTCTTT	CASSLSGGMNTEAFF
TRBV6-6	TRBJ2-7	TRBD1	NA	TGTGCCAGCAGTTACAAGGGGGCGATCTACGAGCAGTACTTC	CASSYKGAIYEQYF
TRBV28	TRBJ1-1	NA	NA	TGTGCCAGCAGTCGACAAGACATGAACACTGAAGCTTTCTTT	CASSRQDMNTEAFF
TRBV5-4	TRBJ1-6	NA	NA	TGTGCCAGCAGCAACGTACAGTCACCGAATTCACCCCTCCACTTT	CASSNVQSPNSPLHF
TRBV5-6	TRBJ2-5	NA	once	TGTGCCAGCAGCCGACAGCCCCAAGAGACCCAGTACTTC	CASSRQPQETQYF
TRBV7-3	TRBJ2-5	TRBD1	NA	TGTGCCAGCAGCCCCACGACAGGGGGTCGGGAGACCCAGTACTTC	CASSPTTGGRETQYF
TRBV6-5	TRBJ2-7	TRBD2	NA	TGTGCCAGCAGTTACTCCCGGACTAGCGGATTCGAGCAGTACTTC	CASSYSRTSGFEQYF
TRBV7-9	TRBJ1-4	NA	NA	TGTGCCAGCAGCTTAGTCCAGACAACTAATGAAAAACTGTTTTTT	CASSLVQTTNEKLFF
TRBV24-1	TRBJ1-4	TRBD1	NA	TGTGCCACCAGTGATCCGGGACAGGGGAGAGAAAAACTGTTTTTT	CATSDPGQGREKLFF
TRBV9	TRBJ2-5	TRBD2	NA	TGTGCCAGCAGCGTAGATCCTAGCGGGAGGGCCGTGGAGACCCAGTACTTC	CASSVDPSGRAVETQYF
TRBV7-2	TRBJ2-5	TRBD2	NA	TGTGCCAGCACCTTCCTGCGGGGGGCTGGGGAGACCCAGTACTTC	CASTFLRGAGETQYF
TRBV7-3	TRBJ2-7	NA	NA	TGTGCCAGCAGCCCAGGACATAGCTCCTACGAGCAGTACTTC	CASSPGHSSYEQYF
TRBV6-8	TRBJ1-3	NA	NA	TGTGCCAGCAGTCCAGGGTATGGAAACACCATATATTTT	CASSPGYGNTIYF
TRBV15	TRBJ2-7	NA	NA	TGTGCCACCAGTAGGGACATATCCTACGAGCAGTACTTC	CATSRDISYEQYF
TRBV6-5	TRBJ2-7	TRBD1	NA	TGTGCCAGCACCTCCGGGACAGGGGTTAACGAGCAGTACTTC	CASTSGTGVNEQYF
TRBV18	TRBJ2-1	NA	NA	TGTGCCAGCTCACTGCTCCGGCTCCGGGACTCGGCGTACAATGAGCAGTTCTTC	CASSLLRLRDSAYNEQFF
TRBV11-2	TRBJ1-5	NA	NA	TGTGCCAGCAGCACCCAGGGGAGTCCCCAGCCCCAGCATTTT	CASSTQGSPQPQHF
TRBV11-2	TRBJ1-3	NA	NA	TGTGCCAGCAGCTTAGAACAGTCTGGAAACACCATATATTTT	CASSLEQSGNTIYF
TRBV19	TRBJ1-2	NA	few	TGTGCCAGTAGTCCCACAGGTATCTACAGCGGCTACACCTTC	CASSPTGIYSGYTF
TRBV19	TRBJ1-2	NA	NA	TGTGCCAGTAGTAGAAGGACAGCGGATGGCTACACCTTC	CASSRRTADGYTF
TRBV7-6	TRBJ2-1	TRBD1	NA	TGTGCCAGCAGCTACGGACAGGGGCTCCACTCCTACAATGAGCAGTTCTTC	CASSYGQGLHSYNEQFF
TRBV10-3	TRBJ2-7	TRBD2	NA	TGTGCCATTGGACTAGCGGGAGGATACGAGCAGTACTTC	CAIGLAGGYEQYF
TRBV28	TRBJ2-1	NA	NA	TGTGCCAGCACGGGGAGGGGGAAATTAAAGAATGAGCAGTTCTTC	CASTGRGKLKNEQFF
TRBV30	TRBJ1-3	NA	NA	TGTGCCTGGAGTGAACAGACCTCTGGAAACACCATATATTTT	CAWSEQTSGNTIYF
TRBV5-4	TRBJ2-5	TRBD2	NA	TGTGCCAGCAGCCCTGTGACTAGCGGGGGACAAGAGACCCAGTACTTC	CASSPVTSGGQETQYF
TRBV18	TRBJ2-1	NA	few	TGTGCCAGCTCACCAGGACAGAACAATGAGCAGTTCTTC	CASSPGQNNEQFF
TRBV29-1	TRBJ2-7	TRBD2	NA	TGCAGCGTTGAGGGACTAGCAGGCGAGCAGTACTTC	CSVEGLAGEQYF
TRBV19	TRBJ2-5	NA	NA	TGTGCCAGTAGTCCTTCTCACCGGGGCCAAGAGACCCAGTACTTC	CASSPSHRGQETQYF
TRBV6-6	TRBJ1-1	NA	NA	TGTGCCACCCTAGTCCAGAACACTGAAGCTTTCTTT	CATLVQNTEAFF
TRBV5-5	TRBJ2-7	NA	NA	TGTGCCAGCAGCTTGGGACGGACTTCCTACGAGCAGTACTTC	CASSLGRTSYEQYF
TRBV4-2	TRBJ2-6	TRBD2	NA	TGTGCCAGCAGCCAAGATCAGGGAGGGGCTGGGGCCAACGTCCTGACTTTC	CASSQDQGGAGANVLTF
TRBV11-2	TRBJ1-1	NA	few	TGTGCCAGCAGCTTAGTAACCCCACAGGACACTGAAGCTTTCTTT	CASSLVTPQDTEAFF
TRBV10-3	TRBJ2-3	TRBD2	NA	TGTGCCATCAGTGACTTAGCGGGGAGTGGGACAGATACGCAGTATTTT	CAISDLAGSGTDTQYF
TRBV27	TRBJ1-4	NA	NA	TGTGCCAGCAGTTTTGGGGGCGAGATACTTCGACTGTTTTTT	CASSFGGEILRLFF
TRBV5-1	TRBJ1-6	TRBD1	NA	TGCGCCAGCAGCACGGGACAGGGGGCCTATAATTCACCCCTCCACTTT	CASSTGQGAYNSPLHF
TRBV7-2	TRBJ2-1	NA	NA	TGTGCCAGCAGCAAAGACAGGAGCTCCTACAATGAGCAGTTCTTC	CASSKDRSSYNEQFF
TRBV19	TRBJ2-5	TRBD2	NA	TGTGCCAGTAGTATAGGTAGCGGGGGGGTCCAAGAGACCCAGTACTTC	CASSIGSGGVQETQYF
TRBV18	TRBJ2-7	NA	NA	TGTGCCAGCTCAGGAAGACAGGTCTTCGACGAGCAGTACTTC	CASSGRQVFDEQYF
TRBV30	TRBJ1-4	NA	NA	TGTGCCGGATCGGGGTTGACTAATGAAAAACTGTTTTTT	CAGSGLTNEKLFF
TRBV5-4	TRBJ2-5	NA	NA	TGTGCCAGCAGCTTTGGTAGCGAGCAAGAGACCCAGTACTTC	CASSFGSEQETQYF
TRBV6-5	TRBJ2-7	NA	medium-sized	TGTGCCAGCAGACCCCGAAATCCCCAGGACGAGCAGTACTTC	CASRPRNPQDEQYF
TRBV6-5	TRBJ1-1	TRBD1	NA	TGTGCCAGCAGTCGCGGGACAGCTAACACTGAAGCTTTCTTT	CASSRGTANTEAFF
TRBV6-2/TRBV6-3	TRBJ1-6	NA	NA	TGTGCCAGCAGTTCTACCATACAGCCCTCACCCCTCCACTTT	CASSSTIQPSPLHF
TRBV7-8	TRBJ2-7	TRBD1	NA	TGTGCCAGCAGCTTAGAGTGGACAGGGAAATACGAGCAGTACTTC	CASSLEWTGKYEQYF
TRBV5-1	TRBJ2-5	TRBD2	NA	TGCGCCAGCAGCTTTAGCGGGAGAGGAGTTGAGACCCAGTACTTC	CASSFSGRGVETQYF
TRBV19	TRBJ2-3	TRBD2	NA	TGTGCCAGTAGTATAAAGCGGGGAATGGGCACAGATACGCAGTATTTT	CASSIKRGMGTDTQYF
TRBV19	TRBJ1-2	TRBD1	NA	TGTGCCAGTAGTAAAAGCCAAGGGGGCCCATATGGCTACACCTTC	CASSKSQGGPYGYTF
TRBV12-3/TRBV12-4	TRBJ2-5	TRBD2	NA	TGTGCCAGCAGACGACTAGCGGAGACCCAGTACTTC	CASRRLAETQYF